This TCR beta chain was recovered during a study of shared clonotypes between healthy human individuals. This CDR3 is built from 15 residues. With V trimmed by 7 bases and J by 4 bases, 9 bases remained unmatched. CDR1 is SNHLY, CDR2 FYNNEI, per germline. Sequencing used immunoSEQ multiplex PCR; TCRdb keeps in-frame clones, though not all of them. The repertoire has 2 million to 3 million clones, 80% to 95% of them found once; the top ten carry about 0.34%. The rearrangement joins TRBV2 to TRBJ2-5; 10 bases align to TRBD1. The sample was naive CD4+ T cells from PBMCs. Regarding subset: CD45RA+ positively selected. The origin of this receptor is a young man in good health. Some clones in this sample may be carry-over from other donors' samples. In DNA, the CDR3 is TGTGCCAGCAACCCGGACAGGGGGTCAGGAGAGACCCAGTACTTC. Translating gives CASNPDRGSGETQYF.